This T cell receptor beta chain was retrieved from a study of blood T cell repertoires in COVID-19. Overall study: Researchers got acute and convalescent COVID-19 samples from the United States, Italy and Spain. Sources were T cells, B-cell-depleted T cells, or PBMCs; the material itself was cDNA or gDNA.

How the authors handled the data: Nucleated cell counts were estimated from reference gene primer amplification. Repertoires were generated with immunoSEQ multiplex PCR, while TCRdb's copy carries only in-frame clones and drops some. Clone size and the V and J calls come from that table; the DNA yielded D and trimming. The repertoire holds over 200,000 clones, with 80% to 85% as singletons. The CDR3 has 16 amino acids. The V and J ends lost 3 bases and 0 bases, in that order; junction bases with no gene match: 6. The germline V gene has CDR1 MRHNA and CDR2 SNTAGT. This TCR was recovered from a man aged 50-59 years with active or convalescent COVID-19. The sample comprised peripheral blood. The chain uses TRBV6-4 and TRBJ2-3; 7 bases map to TRBD2. The CDR3 nucleotides are TGTGCCAGCAGTGAAAGCCCAGCGGGAAGCACAGATACGCAGTATTTT. This gives the protein CASSESPAGSTDTQYF.